The 29 T cell receptor beta chains below all came from one sample that was sequenced in a study of cytomegalovirus exposure and HLA in healthy donors. The PCR had 60 Vbeta and 13 Jbeta primers. Only in-frame clones appear in the TCRdb table, and some are missing; sequencing was by immunoSEQ multiplex PCR. In the table there are more than 130,000 clones, 60% to 85% of which are singletons. Sequences were obtained from PBMCs. The receptor source for this set is a man aged 18-30 years in good health and CMV-seronegative.

DNA for the CDR3: TGTGCCAGCAGCTTAGCACCGGACAGTGGAAACACCATATATTTT. Its protein product is CASSLAPDSGNTIYF. The rearrangement uses TRBV7-6 and TRBJ1-3; the D gene is possibly TRBD1 (6 bases). Germline-derived CDR1 and CDR2 are SGHVS and FNYEAQ. Deletions cut 0 bases from V and 3 bases from J, with 9 bases between. The CDR3 length is 15 residues.

This sequence joins TRBV9 and TRBJ2-5, with TRBD1 matching 11 bases. The CDR3 spans 16 residues. With 4 bases clipped from V and 5 bases from J, the junction kept 10 bases outside the gene matches. Germline values: CDR1 SGDLS, CDR2 YYNGEE. This CDR3 reads CASSSRTGGLGETQYF. In DNA, the CDR3 is TGTGCCAGCAGCTCCCGGACAGGGGGCCTCGGGGAGACCCAGTACTTC.

The CDR3 here is CARSLVGPGQGVFEQYF. CDR3 in DNA: TGTGCCAGAAGCTTGGTGGGGCCGGGACAGGGGGTGTTTGAGCAGTACTTC. V gene TRBV5-3 combines with J gene TRBJ2-7; 11 nucleotides align to TRBD1. TRBV5-3 counts as an open reading frame of uncertain function. After removal of 0 bases from V and 7 bases from J, the junction contained 12 bases not matched to a gene. The length of the CDR3 is 17 residues.

This chain joins TRBV19 and TRBJ2-3, with TRBD2 as a possible D gene (7 bases). The V and J ends lost 6 bases and 6 bases respectively, with 22 bases between them. The CDR3 sequence is 16 residues long. Germline loops: CDR1 LNHDA, CDR2 SQIVND (reference sequence). CDR3 sequence (DNA): TGTGCCAGTAGGATTAGGGGGGGCACTGTCACCGATACGCAGTATTTT. This gives the protein CASRIRGGTVTDTQYF.

The CDR3 nucleotides are TGTGCCAGCAGCCAAGGGGCAGGGTCCAATGAAAAACTGTTTTTT. Its translation is CASSQGAGSNEKLFF. The chain uses TRBV4-2 and TRBJ1-4, with D perhaps TRBD1 (5 bases). CDR1 LGHNA and CDR2 YNFKEQ come from the germline V gene. CDR3 length equals 15 residues. Trimming cost V 1 base and J 5 bases, with 11 bases left between them.

This chain connects TRBV19 to TRBJ2-7; 9 bases align to TRBD1. This CDR3 is 14 amino acids long. The germline gives CDR1 LNHDA, CDR2 SQIVND (reference sequence). V shed 3 bases and J 2 bases; nucleotides not matched to a gene: 2. CDR3 coding DNA: TGTGCCAGTAGTATCGGGACAGGGACCTACGAGCAGTACTTC. Translated: CASSIGTGTYEQYF.

This chain connects TRBV6-5 to TRBJ1-2; weak D call: TRBD1 (5 bases). The CDR3 runs to 14 residues. Germline CDR1 MNHEY, CDR2 SVGAGI. V lost 5 bases and J lost 3, with 13 bases in between. This CDR3 reads CASSTAGMDYGYTF. CDR3 DNA sequence: TGTGCCAGCAGTACTGCAGGGATGGACTATGGCTACACCTTC.

The V call is TRBV6-5, the J call TRBJ1-2, with 9 bases matching TRBD1. With 6 bases clipped from V and 0 bases from J, the junction kept 5 bases outside the gene matches. The CDR3 runs 15 residues. Germline CDR1 and CDR2: MNHEY and SVGAGI. The CDR3 coding sequence is TGTGCCAGCAGCCTAACAGGGGGCACTAACTATGGCTACACCTTC. It encodes CASSLTGGTNYGYTF.

V gene TRBV27 combines with J gene TRBJ2-1; the match to TRBD1 covers 11 bases. CDR1 and CDR2 (germline): MNHEY, SMNVEV (reference sequence). Trimming cost V 5 bases and J 3 bases; bases outside gene matches: 6. The CDR3 spans 16 residues. CDR3 region: CASSLSGTGGYNEQFF. The CDR3 region has the DNA TGTGCCAGCAGTCTCTCCGGGACAGGGGGCTACAATGAGCAGTTCTTC.

V and J are TRBV2 and TRBJ2-4; the D is unclear. CDR3 length: 14 residues. Germline CDR1 SNHLY, CDR2 FYNNEI. V shed 3 bases and J shed 8 bases, with 14 bases lying between them. The CDR3 DNA reads as TGTGCCAGCAGTGAGTCGCAGGTTAAGGACATTCAGTACTTC. This translates into CASSESQVKDIQYF. Drawing the rest from reference TRBV2 and TRBJ2-4, the complete variable domain is EPEVTQTPSHQVTQMGQEVILRCVPISNHLYFYWYRQILGQKVEFLVSFYNNEISEKSEIFDDQFSVERPDGSNFTLKIRSTKLEDSAMYFCASSESQVKDIQYFGAGTRLSVL.

This clone was detected only a few times. Other DNA sequences of this sample code for an identical CDR3. The V and J genes are TRBV5-1 and TRBJ2-1, with TRBD1 identical over 8 bases. Germline trimming cut 0 bases from V and 4 bases from J; bases unmatched to any gene: 3. This CDR3 has 15 residues. Germline V lookup: CDR1 SGHRS, CDR2 YFSETQ. The DNA of the CDR3 is TGCGCCAGCAGCTTGGAGGACAGGGATTACAATGAGCAGTTCTTC. Its translation is CASSLEDRDYNEQFF.

This clone has only a few counts. V and J are TRBV7-9 and TRBJ2-2; D unclear. This CDR3 is 13 amino acids long. Germline V gene data show CDR1 as SEHNR and CDR2 as FQNEAQ (reference sequence). Trimming removed 1 base from V and 4 bases from J, with 4 bases in between. The CDR3 here is CASSLESTGELFF. The CDR3 DNA sequence: TGTGCCAGCAGCTTAGAGAGCACCGGGGAGCTGTTTTTT.

The gene calls are TRBV27 and TRBJ2-1, with 12 bases identical to TRBD2. V lost 1 base and J lost 1; bases outside the gene matches: 17. There are 22 residues in the CDR3. CDR1 MNHEY and CDR2 SMNVEV come from the germline V gene (reference sequence). In nucleotides, the CDR3 is TGTGCCAGCAGTTTATTCGGCAGGGTTGGACTAGCGGGAAGAAGTTCCTACAATGAGCAGTTCTTC. Translating it yields CASSLFGRVGLAGRSSYNEQFF.

This chain links TRBV6-1 with TRBJ1-5, with D possibly matching TRBD1 (6 bases). Germline loops: CDR1 MNHNS, CDR2 SASEGT. The CDR3 runs 14 residues. V was trimmed by 1 base and J by 5 bases, leaving 9 bases between them. The CDR3 here is CASSEGAGDQPQHF. The DNA for the CDR3 is TGTGCCAGCAGTGAAGGGGCAGGGGATCAGCCCCAGCATTTT.

J is TRBJ1-6 and V is TRBV7-2; the D is unclear. The CDR3 consists of 15 residues. V was shortened by 5 bases and J by 0 bases, with 8 bases between the two germline ends. Germline loops: CDR1 SGHTA, CDR2 FQGNSA. The CDR3 DNA is TGTGCCAGCAGCGCAGGAAGCTCCTATAATTCACCCCTCCACTTT. Translating gives CASSAGSSYNSPLHF. Drawing the rest from reference TRBV7-2 and TRBJ1-6, the complete variable domain is GAGVSQSPSNKVTEKGKDVELRCDPISGHTALYWYRQSLGQGLEFLIYFQGNSAPDKSGLPSDRFSAERTGGSVSTLTIQRTQQEDSAVYLCASSAGSSYNSPLHFGNGTRLTVT.

The J gene is TRBJ2-7, the V gene TRBV5-6, with TRBD1 matching over 8 bases. V lost 4 bases, J lost 6 bases, and 12 bases stayed unmatched. Germline V lookup: CDR1 SGHDT, CDR2 YYEEEE. There are 15 residues in the CDR3. This CDR3 reads CASSERTGWFSEQYF. CDR3 DNA: TGTGCCAGCAGCGAAAGGACAGGGTGGTTTTCCGAGCAGTACTTC.

The rearrangement joins TRBV11-3 to TRBJ1-1; D gene uncertain. The CDR3 runs to 14 residues. The germline gives CDR1 SGHNT, CDR2 YENEEA. V was cut by 3 bases and J by 2 bases, with 10 bases left in between. The CDR3 loop reads CASSLETGNTEAFF. The CDR3 DNA reads TGTGCCAGCAGCTTGGAGACCGGTAACACTGAAGCTTTCTTT.

V is TRBV4-1 and J is TRBJ1-5, with D possibly being TRBD1 (5 bases). Trimming removed 0 bases from V and 0 bases from J, with 21 bases in between. Germline V gene lookup returns CDR1 MGHRA and CDR2 YSYEKL. This CDR3 has 20 residues. CDR3 in amino acids: CASSQDSIVFRGDSNQPQHF. The CDR3, as DNA: TGCGCCAGCAGCCAAGATTCCATTGTTTTCCGGGGGGATAGCAATCAGCCCCAGCATTTT.

This chain links TRBV9 with TRBJ2-7, with D possibly being TRBD1 (6 bases). This CDR3 has 14 amino acids. V lost 1 base and J 2 bases, leaving 10 bases between the germline ends. CDR1 is SGDLS, CDR2 YYNGEE, per germline. Written as DNA, the CDR3 is TGTGCCAGCAGCGTAACCGGGACAACCTACGAGCAGTACTTC. The encoded protein is CASSVTGTTYEQYF.

The table lists this clone with a count of one. A read error may produce the germline difference seen at one junction end. V gene TRBV7-6 combines with J gene TRBJ1-1, with a possible D match to TRBD1 (5 bases). Germline-derived CDR1 and CDR2 are SGHVS and FNYEAQ. The CDR3 loop spans 15 amino acids. The CDR3 nucleotides read TGTGCCAGCAGCGTAGCGCCAGGGCTGAACACTGAAGCTTTCTTT. This translates into CASSVAPGLNTEAFF.

The chain recombines TRBV5-4 with TRBJ2-5, with 9 positions matching TRBD2. Unmatched junction bases numbered 7, after V lost 0 bases and J lost 4 bases. CDR1 and CDR2 (germline): SGHNT, YYREEE (reference sequence). The CDR3 has 16 amino acids. CDR3 loop: CASSLVGTSLTETQYF. CDR3 nucleotides: TGTGCCAGCAGCTTGGTGGGGACTAGCCTTACAGAGACCCAGTACTTC.

The chain employs TRBV10-3 and TRBJ2-7; 7 bases are a match to TRBD1. The J segment lost 3 bases and the V segment lost 2 bases, leaving 1 base of the junction unmatched. Germline V gene sequence: CDR1 ENHRY, CDR2 SYGVKD. The CDR3 loop spans 13 amino acids. This chain's CDR3 is CAISEAGGYEQYF. Written as DNA, the CDR3 is TGTGCCATCAGTGAGGCAGGGGGCTACGAGCAGTACTTC.

The chain has TRBV6-1 and TRBJ2-5; 12 bases are shared with TRBD1. The better agreement between TRBJ2-7 and the DNA end casts doubt on the J call. The CDR3 is 19 residues long. Germline V gene lookup returns CDR1 MNHNS and CDR2 SASEGT. The CDR3, as DNA: TGTGCCAGCAGTGGACCGGGACAGGGGGCATTTTCCTCGAACTACGAGCAGTACTTC. Amino acids: CASSGPGQGAFSSNYEQYF.

V gene TRBV5-6 combines with J gene TRBJ1-2; unclear D gene. The germline gives CDR1 SGHDT, CDR2 YYEEEE. CDR3 size: 14 residues. With 1 base removed from V and 7 bases from J, the gap between germline ends came to 14 bases. The CDR3 coding sequence is TGTGCCAGCAGCTTGTCGAGGGTACTTGGTGGCTACACCTTC. It translates to CASSLSRVLGGYTF.

V gene TRBV6-5 combines with J gene TRBJ1-6; a weak D match, TRBD1 (6 bases). Per germline, CDR1 MNHEY and CDR2 SVGAGI. This CDR3 has 15 residues. Trimming pared 6 bases from V and 9 bases from J, leaving 18 bases between. CDR3 nucleotides: TGTGCCAGCAGCGAAAAGGGGGGGTTAGGTTCACCCCTCCACTTT. Its protein is CASSEKGGLGSPLHF.

This clone was picked up a small number of times. The rearrangement links TRBV6-5 to TRBJ1-1, with D possibly matching TRBD1 (6 bases). The CDR3 length is 15 residues. CDR1 and CDR2 (germline): MNHEY, SVGAGI. Trimming took off 0 bases at V and 1 base at J, with 9 bases between the two ends. In nucleotides, the CDR3 is TGTGCCAGCAGTTACTCGGACAGATCGAACACTGAAGCTTTCTTT. It specifies CASSYSDRSNTEAFF.

This rearrangement joins TRBV19 to TRBJ2-7, with TRBD2 matching 8 bases. The V gene end was trimmed by 5 bases and the J gene end by 1 base; junction bases not matched to a gene: 10. CDR1 LNHDA and CDR2 SQIVND come from the germline V gene (reference sequence). The CDR3 is made up of 16 amino acids. CDR3 amino acids: CASSPLGGGSSYEQYF. CDR3 DNA: TGTGCCAGTAGTCCCCTCGGGGGGGGGTCTTCCTACGAGCAGTACTTC.

The sample holds one count of this clone. The V call is TRBV27, the J call TRBJ2-7; possibly TRBD1 for D (6 bases). The germline V gene encodes CDR1 MNHEY and CDR2 SMNVEV (reference sequence). This CDR3 is built from 12 residues. V lost 3 bases, J lost 9 bases, and 12 bases lay in between. CDR3 DNA: TGTGCCAGCAGTTTCCTCACAGGGTTGCAGTACTTC. This translates into CASSFLTGLQYF.

The CDR3 DNA sequence: TGTGCCATCAGTGAGTCGAGGGGGCTTAATTACAATGAGCAGTTCTTC. Its protein product is CAISESRGLNYNEQFF. The chain links TRBV10-3 to TRBJ2-1; TRBD1 agrees at 7 bases. With 0 bases clipped from V and 4 bases from J, the junction kept 6 bases outside the gene matches. The CDR3 is made up of 16 amino acids. The V gene's germline CDR1 is ENHRY and CDR2 SYGVKD.